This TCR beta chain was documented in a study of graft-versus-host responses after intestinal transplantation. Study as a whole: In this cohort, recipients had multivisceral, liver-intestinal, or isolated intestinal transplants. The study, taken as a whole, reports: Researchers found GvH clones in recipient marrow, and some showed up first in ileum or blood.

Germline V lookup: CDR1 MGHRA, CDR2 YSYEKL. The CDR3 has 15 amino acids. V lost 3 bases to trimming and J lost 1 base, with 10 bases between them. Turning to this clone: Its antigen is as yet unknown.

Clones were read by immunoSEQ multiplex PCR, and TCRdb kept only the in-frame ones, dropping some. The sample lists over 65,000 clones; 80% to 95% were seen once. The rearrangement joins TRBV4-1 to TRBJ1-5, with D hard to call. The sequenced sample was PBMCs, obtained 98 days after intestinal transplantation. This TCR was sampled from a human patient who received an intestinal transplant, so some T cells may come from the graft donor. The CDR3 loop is CASSHREDSNQPQHF. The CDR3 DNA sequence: TGCGCCAGCAGCCACCGGGAGGACAGCAATCAGCCCCAGCATTTT.